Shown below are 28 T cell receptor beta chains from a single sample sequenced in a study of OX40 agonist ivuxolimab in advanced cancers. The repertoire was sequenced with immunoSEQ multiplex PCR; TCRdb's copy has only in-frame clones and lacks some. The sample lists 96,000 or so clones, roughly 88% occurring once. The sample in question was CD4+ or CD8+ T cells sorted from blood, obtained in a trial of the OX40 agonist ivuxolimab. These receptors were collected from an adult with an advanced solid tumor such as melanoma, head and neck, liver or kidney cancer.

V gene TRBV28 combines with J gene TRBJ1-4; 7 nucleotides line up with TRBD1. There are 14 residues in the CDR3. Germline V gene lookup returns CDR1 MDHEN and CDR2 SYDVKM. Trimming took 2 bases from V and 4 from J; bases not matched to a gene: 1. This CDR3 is CASSLTGDNEKLFF. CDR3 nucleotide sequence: TGTGCCAGCAGTTTAACAGGGGATAATGAAAAACTGTTTTTT.

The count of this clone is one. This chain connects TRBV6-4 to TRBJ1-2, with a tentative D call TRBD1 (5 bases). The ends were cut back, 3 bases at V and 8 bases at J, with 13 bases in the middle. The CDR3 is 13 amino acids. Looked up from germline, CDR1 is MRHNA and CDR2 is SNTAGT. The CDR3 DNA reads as TGTGCCAGCAGTGATCAGGGATTGGGAGGCTACACCTTC. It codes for CASSDQGLGGYTF.

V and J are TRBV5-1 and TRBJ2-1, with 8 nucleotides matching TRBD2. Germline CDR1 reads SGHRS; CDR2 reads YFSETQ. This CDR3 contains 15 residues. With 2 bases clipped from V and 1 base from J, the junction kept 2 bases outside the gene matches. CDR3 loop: CASSFSGDSYNEQFF. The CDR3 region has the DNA TGCGCCAGCAGCTTTAGCGGGGATTCCTACAATGAGCAGTTCTTC.

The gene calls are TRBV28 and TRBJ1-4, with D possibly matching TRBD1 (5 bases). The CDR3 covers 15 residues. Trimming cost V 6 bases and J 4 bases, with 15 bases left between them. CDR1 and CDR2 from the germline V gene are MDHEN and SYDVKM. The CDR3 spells CASSSVGHRNEKLFF. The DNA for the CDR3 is TGTGCCAGCAGCTCTGTAGGACACCGTAATGAAAAACTGTTTTTT.

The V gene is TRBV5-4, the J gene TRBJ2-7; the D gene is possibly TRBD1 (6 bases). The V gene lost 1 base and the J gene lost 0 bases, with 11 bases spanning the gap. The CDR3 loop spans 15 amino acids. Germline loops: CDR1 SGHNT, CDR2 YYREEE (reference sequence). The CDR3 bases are TGTGCCAGCAGCTTGAGACAGGCAAGCTCCTACGAGCAGTACTTC. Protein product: CASSLRQASSYEQYF.

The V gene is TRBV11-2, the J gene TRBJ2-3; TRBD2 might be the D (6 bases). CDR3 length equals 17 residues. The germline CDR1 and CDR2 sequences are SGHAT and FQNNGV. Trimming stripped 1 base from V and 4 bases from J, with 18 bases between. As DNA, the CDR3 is TGTGCCAGCAGCTTAGTAGGAGGGTCACCCTTGCCAGATACGCAGTATTTT. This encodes CASSLVGGSPLPDTQYF.

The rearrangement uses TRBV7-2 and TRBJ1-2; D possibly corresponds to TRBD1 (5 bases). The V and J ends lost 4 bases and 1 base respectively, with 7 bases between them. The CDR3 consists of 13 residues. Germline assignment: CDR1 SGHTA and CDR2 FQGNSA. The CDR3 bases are TGTGCCAGCAGCTGGGGCAGTAACTATGGCTACACCTTC. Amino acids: CASSWGSNYGYTF. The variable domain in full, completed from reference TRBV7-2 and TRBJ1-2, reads GAGVSQSPSNKVTEKGKDVELRCDPISGHTALYWYRQSLGQGLEFLIYFQGNSAPDKSGLPSDRFSAERTGGSVSTLTIQRTQQEDSAVYLCASSWGSNYGYTFGSGTRLTVV.

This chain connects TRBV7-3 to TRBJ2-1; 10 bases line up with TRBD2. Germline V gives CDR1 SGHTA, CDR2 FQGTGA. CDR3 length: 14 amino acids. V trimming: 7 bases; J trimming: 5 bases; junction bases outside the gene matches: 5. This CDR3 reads CASTVAGGNNEQFF. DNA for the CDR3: TGTGCCAGCACCGTAGCGGGAGGCAACAATGAGCAGTTCTTC.

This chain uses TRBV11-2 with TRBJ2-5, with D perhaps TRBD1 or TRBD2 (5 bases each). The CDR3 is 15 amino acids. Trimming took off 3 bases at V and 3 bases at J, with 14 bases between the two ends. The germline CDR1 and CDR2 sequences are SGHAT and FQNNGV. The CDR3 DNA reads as TGTGCCAGCAGCTTCGAGGGTCAGGGAAAAGAGACCCAGTACTTC. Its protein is CASSFEGQGKETQYF.

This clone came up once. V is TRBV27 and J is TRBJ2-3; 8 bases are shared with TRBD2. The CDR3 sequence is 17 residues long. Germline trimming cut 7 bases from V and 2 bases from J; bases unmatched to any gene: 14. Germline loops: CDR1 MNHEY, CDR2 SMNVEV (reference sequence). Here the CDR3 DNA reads TGTGCCAGCATCGGGGCGGGAGGTCGGCGTGCCACAGATACGCAGTATTTT. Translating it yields CASIGAGGRRATDTQYF.

The CDR3 DNA reads as TGTGCCAGCAGCTACCAGGGAGAAGCTTTCTTT. Amino acid sequence: CASSYQGEAFF. The chain recombines TRBV7-8 with TRBJ1-1; D perhaps matches TRBD1 (5 bases). V was trimmed by 4 bases and J by 8 bases, leaving 8 bases between them. CDR1 and CDR2 from the germline V gene are SGHVS and FQNEAQ. The CDR3 totals 11 residues.

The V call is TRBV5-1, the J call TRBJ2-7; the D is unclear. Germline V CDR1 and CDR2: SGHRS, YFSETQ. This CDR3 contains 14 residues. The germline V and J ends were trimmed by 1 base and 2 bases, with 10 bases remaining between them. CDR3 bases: TGCGCCAGCAGCTTGCGTCCGGGTGCCTACGAGCAGTACTTC. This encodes CASSLRPGAYEQYF.

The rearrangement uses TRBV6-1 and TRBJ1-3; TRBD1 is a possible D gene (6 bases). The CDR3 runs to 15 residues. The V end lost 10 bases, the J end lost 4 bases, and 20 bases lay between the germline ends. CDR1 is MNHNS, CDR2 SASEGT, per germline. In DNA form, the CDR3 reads TGTGCCAAATTACAGGGCACCTTTATAGGAAACACCATATATTTT. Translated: CAKLQGTFIGNTIYF.

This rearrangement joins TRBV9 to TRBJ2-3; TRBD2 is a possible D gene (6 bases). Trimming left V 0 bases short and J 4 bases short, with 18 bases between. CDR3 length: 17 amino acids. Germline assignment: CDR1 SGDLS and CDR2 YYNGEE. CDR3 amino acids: CASSVEAGRLAADTQYF. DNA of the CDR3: TGTGCCAGCAGCGTAGAGGCCGGGAGACTTGCCGCAGATACGCAGTATTTT.

CDR3 in amino acids: CASSVTGVGETQYF. In DNA form, the CDR3 reads TGCGCCAGCAGCGTGACAGGGGTAGGGGAGACCCAGTACTTC. The chain links TRBV5-1 to TRBJ2-5; 8 bases align to TRBD1. V gave up 4 bases and J gave up 5 bases; unmatched junction bases: 7. The V gene's germline CDR1 is SGHRS and CDR2 YFSETQ. The CDR3 has 14 amino acids.

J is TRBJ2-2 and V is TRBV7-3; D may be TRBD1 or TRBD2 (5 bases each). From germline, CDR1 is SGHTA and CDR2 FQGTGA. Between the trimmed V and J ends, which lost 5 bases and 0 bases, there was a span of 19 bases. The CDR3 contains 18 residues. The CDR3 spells CASSRRAVRGANTGELFF. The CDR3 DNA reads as TGTGCCAGCAGCCGCCGCGCGGTTCGGGGCGCGAACACCGGGGAGCTGTTTTTT.

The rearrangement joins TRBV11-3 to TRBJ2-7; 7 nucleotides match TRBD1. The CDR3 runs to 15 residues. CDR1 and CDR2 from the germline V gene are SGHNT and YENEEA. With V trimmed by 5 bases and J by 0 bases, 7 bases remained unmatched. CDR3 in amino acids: CASSKRTGDSYEQYF. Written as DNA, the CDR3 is TGTGCCAGCAGCAAGAGGACAGGAGACTCCTACGAGCAGTACTTC.

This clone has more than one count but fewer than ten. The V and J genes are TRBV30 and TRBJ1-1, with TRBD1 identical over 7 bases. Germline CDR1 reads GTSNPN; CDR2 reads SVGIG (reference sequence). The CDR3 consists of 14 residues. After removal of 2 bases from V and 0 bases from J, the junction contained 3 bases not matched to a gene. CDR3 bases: TGTGCCTGGAGTCTGGGACAGATGAACACTGAAGCTTTCTTT. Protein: CAWSLGQMNTEAFF.

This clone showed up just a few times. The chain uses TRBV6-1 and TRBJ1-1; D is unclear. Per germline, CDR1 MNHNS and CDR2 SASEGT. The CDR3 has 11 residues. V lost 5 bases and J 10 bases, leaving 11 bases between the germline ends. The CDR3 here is CASSIYSGAFF. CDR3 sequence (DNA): TGTGCCAGCAGTATATATTCAGGAGCTTTCTTT.

The CDR3 bases are TGTGCCAGCAGGGAGACACTAACCGACTACGAGCAGTACTTC. Protein sequence: CASRETLTDYEQYF. The chain employs TRBV6-6 and TRBJ2-7; unclear D gene. The V and J ends lost 6 bases and 3 bases respectively, with 15 bases between them. The CDR3 loop spans 14 amino acids. Germline V gene data show CDR1 as MNHNY and CDR2 as SVGAGI (reference sequence).

CDR3 protein: CASSLIDRNTEAFF. Written as DNA, the CDR3 is TGCGCCAGCAGCTTGATCGACAGGAACACTGAAGCTTTCTTT. This chain uses TRBV5-1 with TRBJ1-1; TRBD1 is a possible D gene (5 bases). From germline, CDR1 is SGHRS and CDR2 YFSETQ. With 1 base removed from V and 1 base from J, the gap between germline ends came to 8 bases. The CDR3 is 14 amino acids.

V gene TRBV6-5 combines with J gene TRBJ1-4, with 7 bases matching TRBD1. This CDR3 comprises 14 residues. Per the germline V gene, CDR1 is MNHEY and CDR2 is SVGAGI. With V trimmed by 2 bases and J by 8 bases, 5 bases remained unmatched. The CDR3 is CASSYDRAGEKLFF. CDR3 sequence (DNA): TGTGCCAGCAGTTACGACAGGGCGGGAGAAAAACTGTTTTTT.

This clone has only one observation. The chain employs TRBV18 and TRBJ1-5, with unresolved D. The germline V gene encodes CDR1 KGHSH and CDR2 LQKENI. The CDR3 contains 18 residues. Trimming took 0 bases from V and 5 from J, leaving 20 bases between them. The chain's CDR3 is CASSPPGGSGSLYQPQHF. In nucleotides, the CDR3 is TGTGCCAGCTCACCACCGGGTGGCAGTGGGAGCCTATATCAGCCCCAGCATTTT. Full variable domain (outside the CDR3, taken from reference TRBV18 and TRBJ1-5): NAGVMQNPRHLVRRRGQEARLRCSPMKGHSHVYWYRQLPEEGLKFMVYLQKENIIDESGMPKERFSAEFPKEGPSILRIQQVVRGDSAAYFCASSPPGGSGSLYQPQHFGDGTRLSIL.

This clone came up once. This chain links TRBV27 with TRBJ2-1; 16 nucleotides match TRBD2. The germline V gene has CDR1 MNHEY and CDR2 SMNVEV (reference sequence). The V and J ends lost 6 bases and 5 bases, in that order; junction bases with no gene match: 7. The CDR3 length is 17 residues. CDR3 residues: CASRRPGLAGGNNEQFF. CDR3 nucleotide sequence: TGTGCCAGCAGACGCCCGGGACTAGCGGGAGGGAACAATGAGCAGTTCTTC.

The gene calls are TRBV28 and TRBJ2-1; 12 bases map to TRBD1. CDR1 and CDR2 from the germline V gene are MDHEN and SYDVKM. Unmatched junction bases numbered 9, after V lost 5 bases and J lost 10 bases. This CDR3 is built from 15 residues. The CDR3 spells CASSRAGQGAGEQFF. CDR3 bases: TGTGCCAGCAGTCGAGCGGGACAGGGGGCGGGGGAGCAGTTCTTC.

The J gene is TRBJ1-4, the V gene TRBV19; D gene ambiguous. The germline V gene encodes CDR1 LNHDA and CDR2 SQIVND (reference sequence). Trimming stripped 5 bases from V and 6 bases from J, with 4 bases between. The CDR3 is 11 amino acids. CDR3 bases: TGTGCCAGTAGTGAGGATGAAAAACTGTTTTTT. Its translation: CASSEDEKLFF.

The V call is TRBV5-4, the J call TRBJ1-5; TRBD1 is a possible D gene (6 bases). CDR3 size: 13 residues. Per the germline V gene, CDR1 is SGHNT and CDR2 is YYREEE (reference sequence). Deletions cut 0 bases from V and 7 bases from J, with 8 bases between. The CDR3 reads CASSLAGDQPQHF. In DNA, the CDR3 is TGTGCCAGCAGCTTGGCAGGGGACCAGCCCCAGCATTTT.

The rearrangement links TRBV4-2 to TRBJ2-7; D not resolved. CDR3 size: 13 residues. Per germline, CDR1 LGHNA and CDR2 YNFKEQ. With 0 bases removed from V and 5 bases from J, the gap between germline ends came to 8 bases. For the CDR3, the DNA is TGTGCCAGCAGCCAAGAGCGAGGTCACGAGCAGTACTTC. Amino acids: CASSQERGHEQYF.